This T cell receptor beta chain was recorded in a study of cytomegalovirus exposure and HLA in healthy donors. PCR amplification relied on 60 Vbeta primers (plus 13 Jbeta primers). Assay used: immunoSEQ multiplex PCR; TCRdb lists only in-frame clones, some missing. The table has 63,000 or so clones, approximately 74% seen once; the top ten hold about 20%. V lost 3 bases to trimming and J lost 4 bases; unmatched junction nucleotides: 5. CDR3 length equals 13 residues. Looked up from germline, CDR1 is SQVTM and CDR2 is ANQGSEA. Sequenced input: PBMCs. This chain joins TRBV29-1 and TRBJ1-1, with 7 bases identical to TRBD1. This sequence was found in a woman in her twenties or thirties in good health and CMV-seropositive. In DNA form, the CDR3 reads TGCAGCGTTGAGACAGGGTCTAGCACTGAAGCTTTCTTT. Translating gives CSVETGSSTEAFF. Full variable domain (missing parts from reference TRBV29-1 and TRBJ1-1): SAVISQKPSRDICQRGTSLTIQCQVDSQVTMMFWYRQQPGQSLTLIATANQGSEATYESGFVIDKFPISRPNLTFSTLTVSNMSPEDSSIYLCSVETGSSTEAFFGQGTRLTVV.